This T cell receptor (beta chain) was captured in a study of blood T cell repertoires in COVID-19 (dated by TCRdb to about 2020). For the wider study: The collaborator samples originated in the United States, Italy and Spain and spanned the acute and convalescent phases of COVID-19. The prospective study material was composed of cDNA or gDNA derived from T cells, B-cell-depleted T cells, or PBMCs. Deeply sampled blood TCRbeta repertoires from subjects exposed to, actively infected with, or recovered from COVID-19 were included in the dataset. The repertoires were released in a freely available public database intended as a resource for research on the immune response to SARS-CoV-2. Samples came from the ongoing ImmuneRACE study (first 160 participants) plus 1,254 subjects from 6 global collaborators. The sample metadata nearly always contained a de-identified subject ID, COVID-19 status, age in years and sex. Where HLA class I and class II types were available, the types were taken from metadata supplied by the sample provider, not from assay-based typing.

The immunoSEQ Assay, a bias-controlled multiplex PCR, was used to amplify TCRbeta CDR3 regions from genomic DNA. On the authors' methods: The number of nucleated cells in each sample was estimated by amplification of reference gene primers within the assay. Sequence reads were collapsed and filtered to measure the absolute abundance of every unique TCRbeta CDR3 rearrangement. For each sample, productive Simpson clonality was calculated as the square root of Simpson's diversity index across productive rearrangements. What TCRdb holds here is the immuneACCESS table cut down to in-frame rearrangements. Part of the clones is not present; checked against another copy, under half of the missing clones reflect an unresolved V gene, and the others are unexplained. The V and J calls and clone size come from that table; D and trimming were worked out from the DNA. This sample has some 220,000 clones in its table, and under 85% of those were observed once. 1.3% of the sample rests with the top ten.

In Seattle, one collaborating source enrolled patients while the infection was active and tracked those patients longitudinally over the course of disease. Collaborating institutions collected whole blood in K2EDTA tubes following their own protocols. For TCRbeta analysis, collaborator samples were shipped as frozen whole blood, as isolated PBMCs, or as DNA extracted from either sample type. Study-level results and caveats: The quantity of clinical and demographic metadata differed by source and by participant and was supplied without curation.

In regard to this clone: Its antigen target is currently unknown. No base qualities exist here, and no much larger clone lies one base off it.

Sequencing used peripheral blood. This sequence originates from a woman aged 25 to 39 with COVID-19, enrolled during active disease.

The DNA sequence follows: TGTGCCAGCAGCCAAGTTAGGGGGCTCAGGCTAGCCAAAAACATTCAGTACTTC. This encodes CASSQVRGLRLAKNIQYF. The chain was built from TRBV3-1 (or the pseudogene TRBV3-2) and TRBJ2-4; the central 7 bases match TRBD1. Including cysteine and phenylalanine, the CDR3 has 18 amino acids. CDR3 DNA is the only sequence kept; it has 54 bases, read in frame from the first base. CDR1 LGHDT and CDR2 YNNKEL were looked up in the germline V gene (reference sequence). Relative to germline, V is missing 1 base and J is missing 0 bases, with 9 bases of the junction outside any gene match.